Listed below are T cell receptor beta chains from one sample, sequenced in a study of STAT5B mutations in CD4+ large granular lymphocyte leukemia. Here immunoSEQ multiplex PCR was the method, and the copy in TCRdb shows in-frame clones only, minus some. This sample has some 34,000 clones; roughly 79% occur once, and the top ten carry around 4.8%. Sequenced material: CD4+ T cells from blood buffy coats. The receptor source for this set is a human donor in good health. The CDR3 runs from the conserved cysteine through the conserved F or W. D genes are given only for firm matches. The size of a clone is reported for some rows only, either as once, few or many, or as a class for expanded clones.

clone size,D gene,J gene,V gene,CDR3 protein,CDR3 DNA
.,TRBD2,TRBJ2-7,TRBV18,CASSLSGNSYEQYF,TGTGCCAGCTCACTCAGCGGGAACTCCTACGAGCAGTACTTC
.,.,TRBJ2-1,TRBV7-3,CASSSDPNNEQFF,TGTGCCAGCAGCTCGGACCCCAACAATGAGCAGTTCTTC
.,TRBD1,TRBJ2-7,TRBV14,CASSPLGQASEQYF,TGTGCCAGCAGCCCGCTGGGACAGGCGAGCGAGCAGTACTTC
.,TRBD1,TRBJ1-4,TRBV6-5,CASSSGTENEKLFF,TGTGCCAGCAGTTCCGGGACAGAGAATGAAAAACTGTTTTTT
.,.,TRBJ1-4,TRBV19,CATADSPSLEKLFF,TGTGCCACGGCAGATTCCCCAAGCCTTGAAAAACTGTTTTTT
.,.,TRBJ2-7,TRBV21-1,CASSNFIRGTGFYEQYF,TGTGCCAGCAGCAACTTTATTCGAGGGACAGGTTTCTACGAGCAGTACTTC
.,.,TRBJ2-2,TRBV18,CASSPPSPFGNTGELFF,TGTGCCAGCTCACCACCGTCGCCATTTGGGAACACCGGGGAGCTGTTTTTT
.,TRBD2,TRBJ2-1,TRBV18,CASSPLAGGPRNEQFF,TGTGCCAGCTCACCACTAGCGGGAGGGCCGCGGAATGAGCAGTTCTTC
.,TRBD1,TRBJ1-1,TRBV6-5,CASSRGQGDTEAFF,TGTGCCAGCAGTCGGGGACAGGGAGACACTGAAGCTTTCTTT
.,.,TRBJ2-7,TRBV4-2,CASSQDRGRVGPYEQYF,TGTGCCAGCAGCCAAGATCGGGGCAGGGTGGGACCCTACGAGCAGTACTTC
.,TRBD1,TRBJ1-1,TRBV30,CAWVTGGNTEAFF,TGTGCCTGGGTTACAGGGGGCAACACTGAAGCTTTCTTT
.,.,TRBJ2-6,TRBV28,CASSHADFLSSGANVLTF,TGTGCCAGCAGTCACGCGGACTTTTTGAGCTCTGGGGCCAACGTCCTGACTTTC
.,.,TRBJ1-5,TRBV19,CASSIEGYSNQPQHF,TGTGCCAGTAGTATAGAAGGGTATAGCAATCAGCCCCAGCATTTT
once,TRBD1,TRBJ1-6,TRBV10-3,CAISESEGASPLHF,TGTGCCATCAGTGAGTCGGAGGGGGCCTCACCCCTCCACTTT
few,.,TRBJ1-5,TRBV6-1,CASSGDTRQPQHF,TGTGCCAGCAGTGGGGACACCAGACAGCCCCAGCATTTT
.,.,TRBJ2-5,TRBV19,CASSIVATTHQETQYF,TGTGCCAGTAGTATAGTCGCGACTACCCATCAAGAGACCCAGTACTTC
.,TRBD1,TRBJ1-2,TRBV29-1,CSVEERTGKANYGYTF,TGCAGCGTTGAAGAGAGGACAGGGAAAGCTAACTATGGCTACACCTTC
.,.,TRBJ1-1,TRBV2,CASSDLGGLRYTEAFF,TGTGCCAGCAGTGATTTGGGAGGGCTGAGATACACTGAAGCTTTCTTT
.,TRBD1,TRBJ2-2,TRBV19,CASSSHQGAGELFF,TGTGCCAGTAGTAGCCATCAGGGGGCCGGGGAGCTGTTTTTT
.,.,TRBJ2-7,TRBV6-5,CASSYSSIDRRYEQYF,TGTGCCAGCAGTTACTCTAGTATCGATCGACGCTACGAGCAGTACTTC
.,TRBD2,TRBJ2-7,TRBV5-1,CASSQLAEGPYEQYF,TGCGCCAGCAGCCAACTAGCGGAGGGCCCCTACGAGCAGTACTTC
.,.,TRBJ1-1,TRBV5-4,CASSLAGARGTEAFF,TGTGCCAGCAGCTTGGCGGGGGCGCGGGGGACTGAAGCTTTCTTT
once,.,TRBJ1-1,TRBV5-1,CASSFGQTGEAFF,TGCGCCAGCAGCTTTGGGCAGACAGGAGAAGCTTTCTTT
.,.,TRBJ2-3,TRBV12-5,CASGRGQRGRTDTQYF,TGTGCTAGTGGCCGCGGCCAGCGTGGAAGGACAGATACGCAGTATTTT
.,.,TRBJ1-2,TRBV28,CASSLWTGGSHYGYTF,TGTGCCAGCAGTTTATGGACAGGAGGCTCGCACTATGGCTACACCTTC
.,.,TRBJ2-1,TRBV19,CASSHRGEQFF,TGTGCCAGCAGTCATAGGGGTGAGCAGTTCTTC